This T cell receptor (beta chain) was sequenced for a study of OX40 agonist ivuxolimab in advanced cancers. Whole-study context: Those enrolled were 82.7% male, with a mean age of around 57 years and ages from 23 to 79. Previous treatment with anti-PD-1, anti-PD-L1 or anti-CTLA-4 therapy was allowed; about 40% had received some.

CDR1 is SGHRS, CDR2 YFSETQ, per germline. The CDR3 spans 13 residues. Between the trimmed V and J ends, which lost 4 bases and 4 bases, there was a span of 9 bases. Sequenced by immunoSEQ multiplex PCR; TCRdb stores in-frame clones only, minus some. In the table there are 90,000 to 120,000 clones, approximately 90% of which are singletons. The chain has TRBV5-1 and TRBJ2-1; unclear D gene. The sequencing here drew on CD4+ or CD8+ T cells sorted from blood, taken in a trial of the OX40 agonist ivuxolimab. This TCR was sampled from an adult with an advanced solid tumor such as melanoma, head and neck, liver or kidney cancer. The CDR3, as DNA: TGCGCCAGCAGCCCCGGGCAATACAATGAGCAGTTCTTC. Amino acids: CASSPGQYNEQFF.